These 5 T cell receptor beta chains share one sample of origin, sequenced in a study of CD8 T cells in ankylosing spondylitis. Study observations and caveats: Several highly homologous variants formed a TCR beta motif that appeared characteristic of ankylosing spondylitis blood.

Via MiXCR, TCRdb re-called the 5' RACE reads, giving one row per CDR3 protein. The sample records 450,000 to 550,000 distinct CDR3 sequences, 5.3% being singletons. No antigen has been assigned to these receptors. The sequencing input was blood, either unsorted or a sorted T cell fraction (not recorded which). These receptors came from a male donor with ankylosing spondylitis.

This clonotype has a count of ten or more. J is TRBJ2-1 and V is TRBV30; D is unclear. Trimming took off 3 bases at V and 5 bases at J, with 26 bases between the two ends. This CDR3 contains 18 residues. Germline CDR1 is GTSNPN and CDR2 is SVGIG (reference sequence). The DNA of the CDR3 is TGTGCCTGGAGGCCCTTTATCAGTTCCCTCCGCCCTAACAATGAGCAGTTCTTC. Its protein is CAWRPFISSLRPNNEQFF. The full variable domain, completed using reference TRBV30 and TRBJ2-1, is SQTIHQWPATLVQPVGSPLSLECTVEGTSNPNLYWYRQAAGRGLQLLFYSVGIGQISSEVPQNLSASRPQDRQFILSSKKLLLSDSGFYLCAWRPFISSLRPNNEQFFGPGTRLTVL.

In this sample, this clonotype turned up many times. The chain combines TRBV4-1 with TRBJ2-5; D ambiguous. CDR3 length equals 13 residues. The germline V and J ends were trimmed by 4 bases and 5 bases, with 11 bases remaining between them. The germline V gene encodes CDR1 MGHRA and CDR2 YSYEKL. CDR3 nucleotide sequence: TGCGCCAGCAGCCTTCTTAGGGCTGAGACCCAGTACTTC. The encoded protein is CASSLLRAETQYF.

This clonotype was observed at least ten times. CDR3 residues: CASSQDIFTDTQYF. In DNA, the CDR3 is TGCGCCAGCAGCCAAGACATCTTCACAGATACGCAGTATTTT. The genes are TRBV4-3 and TRBJ2-3; D not certain. V was clipped by 0 bases and J by 2 bases, with 6 bases between them. This CDR3 region has 14 residues. Germline V gene data show CDR1 as LGHNA and CDR2 as YSLEER.

This clonotype occurred many times. This rearrangement joins TRBV5-5 to TRBJ2-3; D gene uncertain. Germline CDR1 is SGHKS and CDR2 is YYEKEE (reference sequence). The V and J ends lost 6 bases and 2 bases respectively, with 10 bases between them. This CDR3 region has 13 residues. CDR3 in DNA: TGTGCCAGCACCCGAATAGCCACAGATACGCAGTATTTT. This encodes CASTRIATDTQYF.

The sample holds many counts of this clonotype. The chain carries TRBV5-1 and TRBJ1-4; D is perhaps TRBD1 (5 bases). Looked up from germline, CDR1 is SGHRS and CDR2 is YFSETQ. The germline V and J ends were trimmed by 3 bases and 7 bases, with 19 bases remaining between them. This CDR3 spans 16 amino acids. The CDR3 bases are TGCGCCAGCAGCTCGGGGTTGGGACGATGGACTGAAAAACTGTTTTTT. Translated: CASSSGLGRWTEKLFF.